A single sample is the source of the 26 T cell receptor beta chains below, sequenced in a study of prognosis after radiotherapy for stage I lung cancer. The study amplified the TCR beta CDR3 region from genomic DNA. This amplification was carried out by two rounds of multiplex PCR. Specific primers for each TRBV and TRBJ gene were what first-round PCR used. TCRdb passed the multiplex PCR reads through MiXCR, listing each CDR3 protein once. The table has around 26,000 distinct CDR3 sequences, approximately 40% seen once. The sample consisted of PBMCs, taken before or after stereotactic body radiation therapy (not recorded which). The receptor source for this set is a donor over 45 with non-small cell lung cancer.

This clonotype was observed many times. V and J are TRBV7-2 and TRBJ2-7; a possible D gene is TRBD1 (5 bases). V dropped 5 bases and J dropped 2 bases, with 10 bases sitting between them. This CDR3 is built from 13 residues. Per the germline V gene, CDR1 is SGHTA and CDR2 is FQGNSA. The CDR3 nucleotides read TGTGCCAGCAGCCGAGACAGTACCTACGAGCAGTACTTC. Its translation: CASSRDSTYEQYF.

This clonotype was observed many times. The chain uses TRBV4-2 and TRBJ2-3; 7 nucleotides agree with TRBD2. In germline, CDR1 is LGHNA, CDR2 YNFKEQ. V dropped 5 bases and J dropped 2; count of bases not matched to a gene: 4. The CDR3 is 14 residues long. Here the CDR3 reads CASSGRGATDTQYF. For the CDR3, the DNA is TGTGCCAGCAGCGGGAGGGGAGCCACAGATACGCAGTATTTT.

This clonotype occurred many times. J is TRBJ2-1 and V is TRBV19; tentatively, D is TRBD2 (5 bases). Trimming took 3 bases from V and 0 from J, leaving 9 bases between them. CDR1 is LNHDA, CDR2 SQIVND, per germline (reference sequence). The CDR3 is 15 residues long. CDR3 in amino acids: CASSMRRDSYNEQFF. The DNA for the CDR3 is TGTGCCAGTAGTATGAGACGGGACTCCTACAATGAGCAGTTCTTC.

The chain uses TRBV9 and TRBJ2-7; 7 positions match TRBD2. Germline lookup yields CDR1 SGDLS and CDR2 YYNGEE. The trim removed 5 bases at V and 3 bases at J, leaving 8 bases unmatched. The CDR3 is 14 residues long. The CDR3 DNA reads TGTGCCAGCAGTGAAGCTAGCGGTTTCTACGAGCAGTACTTC. This codes for CASSEASGFYEQYF.

This clonotype turned up a few times. The V call is TRBV27, the J call TRBJ1-1, with 8 nucleotides matching TRBD1. The V segment lost 5 bases and the J segment 3 bases; nucleotides outside the gene matches: 5. CDR3 length: 14 residues. The germline V gene encodes CDR1 MNHEY and CDR2 SMNVEV (reference sequence). In nucleotides, the CDR3 is TGTGCCAGCAGTGAAGACAGGGGTGACACTGAAGCTTTCTTT. This encodes CASSEDRGDTEAFF.

In its sample, this clonotype was seen many times. The V and J genes are TRBV7-2 and TRBJ2-3; no clear D. Germline CDR1 is SGHTA and CDR2 is FQGNSA. This CDR3 is built from 12 residues. Deletions cut 4 bases from V and 6 bases from J, with 8 bases between. The CDR3 reads CASSSQLDTQYF. In DNA, the CDR3 is TGTGCCAGCAGCTCCCAACTGGATACGCAGTATTTT.

This clonotype is judged medium-sized. The chain has TRBV6-1 and TRBJ2-2, with D possibly matching TRBD2 (6 bases). Per the germline V gene, CDR1 is MNHNS and CDR2 is SASEGT. Trimming shortened V by 8 bases and J by 2 bases, and 9 bases separated the two germline ends. The CDR3 is 13 residues long. CDR3 loop: CASGTFNTGELFF. The CDR3, as DNA: TGTGCCAGCGGGACTTTCAACACCGGGGAGCTGTTTTTT.

This clonotype was counted ten times or more. The V call is TRBV18, the J call TRBJ2-3, with TRBD1 matching over 11 bases. CDR1 is KGHSH and CDR2 is LQKENI in the germline V gene. After removal of 3 bases from V and 7 bases from J, the junction contained 15 bases not matched to a gene. There are 18 residues in the CDR3. The CDR3 DNA reads TGTGCCAGCTCACCGGGACAGGGGGGCTTCAACCCCAAGAATACGCAGTATTTT. Translating it yields CASSPGQGGFNPKNTQYF.

There are many counts of this clonotype. J is TRBJ1-5 and V is TRBV18; maybe TRBD1 (5 bases). Germline lookup yields CDR1 KGHSH and CDR2 LQKENI. CDR3 size: 13 residues. V shed 4 bases and J shed 2 bases, with 6 bases lying between them. The CDR3 sequence is CASSQQGNQPQHF. CDR3 DNA sequence: TGTGCCAGCTCACAACAGGGCAATCAGCCCCAGCATTTT.

The V and J genes are TRBV12-3 or TRBV12-4 and TRBJ2-7; 14 nucleotides agree with TRBD2. The CDR3 length is 15 residues. V lost 6 bases and J lost 5; bases outside the gene matches: 6. For the CDR3, the DNA is TGTGCCAGCAGCGCAGGGACTAGCGGGAGAGACGAGCAGTACTTC. Its protein is CASSAGTSGRDEQYF.

The chain recombines TRBV2 with TRBJ2-7; TRBD2 matches at 8 bases. This CDR3 contains 19 residues. Germline V gene sequence: CDR1 SNHLY, CDR2 FYNNEI. Trimming removed 6 bases from V and 2 bases from J; junction bases left unmatched: 21. DNA of the CDR3: TGTGCCAGCAGCTACGGATTAGCGGGATGGCCAGGTGGGGCCTACGAGCAGTACTTC. It yields the protein CASSYGLAGWPGGAYEQYF. Together with reference TRBV2 and TRBJ2-7, the CDR3 gives the full variable domain: EPEVTQTPSHQVTQMGQEVILRCVPISNHLYFYWYRQILGQKVEFLVSFYNNEISEKSEIFDDQFSVERPDGSNFTLKIRSTKLEDSAMYFCASSYGLAGWPGGAYEQYFGPGTRLTVT.

On this clonotype: This may be a read error, as it is one base from a much larger clone. The rearrangement links TRBV29-1 to TRBJ2-3; D is perhaps TRBD2 (5 bases). This CDR3 has 11 residues. Germline V lookup: CDR1 SQVTM, CDR2 ANQGSEA. V was pared by 7 bases and J by 5 bases, with 10 bases between. The CDR3, as DNA: TGCAGCGGATGGGCGGGAGATACGCAGTATTTT. As protein: CSGWAGDTQYF.

For this clonotype: One end of the junction fails to match germline, which may point to a read error. This rearrangement joins TRBV6-2 or TRBV6-3 to TRBJ2-7; 10 bases agree with TRBD1. This CDR3 is 15 amino acids long. Germline V gene data show CDR1 as MNHEY and CDR2 as SVGEGT. DNA of the CDR3: TGTACCAGCAGTTACCCTGACAGGGGGCTTTACGAGCAGTACTTC. Its protein product is CTSSYPDRGLYEQYF.

At least ten counts were recorded for this clonotype. V gene TRBV20-1 combines with J gene TRBJ1-2; 8 bases align to TRBD1. V was pared by 3 bases and J by 4 bases, with 4 bases of the junction left unmatched. CDR3 length: 13 amino acids. The germline gives CDR1 DFQATT, CDR2 SNEGSKA (reference sequence). In DNA form, the CDR3 reads TGCAGTGCTAGTAGACAGGGGCCCTATGGCTACACCTTC. The encoded protein is CSASRQGPYGYTF.

Concerning this clonotype: An end of the junction differs from the germline gene, which may be a read error. The rearrangement uses TRBV20-1 and TRBJ1-1; 8 nucleotides align to TRBD1. The germline CDR1 and CDR2 sequences are DFQATT and SNEGSKA (reference sequence). The CDR3 covers 14 residues. CDR3 bases: TGCAGTGCTAGGGTGGACAGGGACGTCACTGAATCTTTCTTT. Translation: CSARVDRDVTESFF.

There are many counts of this clonotype. The V and J genes are TRBV3-1 and TRBJ2-5; D gene unclear. The germline CDR1 and CDR2 sequences are LGHDT and YNNKEL (reference sequence). V lost 9 bases to trimming and J lost 3 bases, with 14 bases between them. There are 13 residues in the CDR3. Here the CDR3 reads CASRAGTEETQYF. DNA of the CDR3: TGTGCCAGTCGGGCCGGAACCGAAGAGACCCAGTACTTC.

This clonotype was detected ten times or more. V gene TRBV2 combines with J gene TRBJ2-7; D is possibly TRBD1 (6 bases). CDR3 size: 14 residues. The V and J ends lost 8 bases and 0 bases respectively, with 14 bases between them. Germline CDR1 is SNHLY and CDR2 is FYNNEI. The CDR3 DNA is TGTGCCAGCGTTTACGGACAGAACTCCTACGAGCAGTACTTC. It specifies CASVYGQNSYEQYF.

This clonotype was counted a few times. The chain joins TRBV2 to TRBJ2-2; the match to TRBD1 covers 7 bases. The CDR3 runs 14 residues. Germline CDR1 and CDR2: SNHLY and FYNNEI. V was clipped by 6 bases and J by 6 bases; unmatched bases: 7. The CDR3 nucleotides read TGTGCCAGCAGGAGAGGGACAGAGGCCGGGGAGCTGTTTTTT. The encoded protein is CASRRGTEAGELFF.

The genes are TRBV7-2 and TRBJ2-7; D perhaps matches TRBD2 (5 bases). The CDR3 is 16 amino acids. Trimming took 2 bases from V and 2 from J, leaving 16 bases between them. CDR1 and CDR2 (germline): SGHTA, FQGNSA. The CDR3 spells CASSLLGVGFTYEQYF. The CDR3 DNA sequence: TGTGCCAGCAGCTTATTGGGAGTGGGATTTACCTACGAGCAGTACTTC. Based on the CDR3 plus reference TRBV7-2 and TRBJ2-7, the full variable domain is GAGVSQSPSNKVTEKGKDVELRCDPISGHTALYWYRQSLGQGLEFLIYFQGNSAPDKSGLPSDRFSAERTGGSVSTLTIQRTQQEDSAVYLCASSLLGVGFTYEQYFGPGTRLTVT.

For this clonotype: This likely reflects a read error, since a far larger clone is one base away. The chain joins TRBV6-2 or TRBV6-3 to TRBJ2-1, with unresolved D. Trimming pared 5 bases from V and 12 bases from J, leaving 17 bases between. The CDR3 sequence is 13 residues long. CDR1 and CDR2 (germline): MNHEY, SVGEGT. For the CDR3, the DNA is TGTGCCAGCAGTGAAGTGCAAAATGGGCTGCAGTTCTTC. Its translation is CASSEVQNGLQFF.

The genes are TRBV20-1 and TRBJ2-1; 7 nucleotides line up with TRBD2. This CDR3 is 12 amino acids long. V shed 2 bases, J shed 15 bases, and the junction held 10 bases outside the gene matches. CDR1 and CDR2 from the germline V gene are DFQATT and SNEGSKA (reference sequence). CDR3 region: CSARYQAGDLFF. In DNA form, the CDR3 reads TGCAGTGCTAGATATCAGGCGGGAGATTTGTTCTTC.

The chain joins TRBV7-2 to TRBJ2-5; no clear D. V shed 4 bases and J shed 5 bases, with 5 bases lying between them. The CDR3 consists of 11 residues. Germline-derived CDR1 and CDR2 are SGHTA and FQGNSA. This chain's CDR3 is CASSWAETQYF. The CDR3, as DNA: TGTGCCAGCAGCTGGGCGGAGACCCAGTACTTC.

The CDR3 loop reads CASSLNMPENSPLHF. In DNA form, the CDR3 reads TGCGCCAGCAGCTTGAATATGCCAGAGAATTCACCCCTCCACTTT. The genes are TRBV5-1 and TRBJ1-6; D unresolved. Trimming took off 1 base at V and 7 bases at J, with 12 bases between the two ends. Germline CDR1 SGHRS, CDR2 YFSETQ. The CDR3 runs 15 residues.

The V and J genes are TRBV3-1 and TRBJ1-6; D remains unclear. V was shortened by 1 base and J by 8 bases, with 12 bases between the two germline ends. CDR1 is LGHDT and CDR2 is YNNKEL in the germline V gene (reference sequence). The CDR3 has 15 amino acids. CDR3 nucleotide sequence: TGTGCCAGCAGCCAAGGTTTTCGTGGGGATTCACCCCTCCACTTT. Protein product: CASSQGFRGDSPLHF. The full variable domain, in which reference TRBV3-1 and TRBJ1-6 provide the parts outside the CDR3, is DTAVSQTPKYLVTQMGNDKSIKCEQNLGHDTMYWYKQDSKKFLKIMFSYNNKELIINETVPNRFSPKSPDKAHLNLHINSLELGDSAVYFCASSQGFRGDSPLHFGNGTRLTVT.

On this clonotype: Given a far larger clone just one base away, this is likely a sequencing read error. The rearrangement joins TRBV6-4 to TRBJ2-1; 8 bases align to TRBD2. This CDR3 is 15 amino acids long. Germline-derived CDR1 and CDR2 are MRHNA and SNTAGT. The V and J ends lost 8 bases and 5 bases, in that order; junction bases with no gene match: 11. The CDR3 region has the DNA TGTGCCAGCGGGGTGGAGACTAGCGTCAACAATGAGCAGTTCTTC. Its translation is CASGVETSVNNEQFF.

CDR3 in amino acids: CASSLGQVRNEQFF. The CDR3, as DNA: TGTGCCAGCAGCTTGGGGCAGGTGCGGAATGAGCAGTTCTTC. The chain recombines TRBV5-4 with TRBJ2-1; D remains unclear. V was pared by 0 bases and J by 7 bases, with 11 bases between. The length of the CDR3 is 14 residues. Germline V gene data show CDR1 as SGHNT and CDR2 as YYREEE (reference sequence).